The 13 T cell receptor beta chains below come from one sample, sequenced in a study of shared clonotypes between healthy human individuals. Assay: immunoSEQ multiplex PCR; the TCRdb copy retains only in-frame clones and omits some. There are over 400,000 clones in the sample; 81% occur only once, and roughly 12% lies in the top ten. Sequencing input: PBMCs. The receptors originated from a middle-aged woman in good health. Some clones in this sample may be carry-over from other donors' samples.

The chain has TRBV7-3 and TRBJ2-1, with TRBD2 matching 7 bases. Germline loops: CDR1 SGHTA, CDR2 FQGTGA. The V and J ends lost 3 bases and 7 bases, in that order; junction bases with no gene match: 6. The CDR3 is made up of 14 amino acids. CDR3 loop: CASSLAGVANEQFF. The CDR3 DNA sequence: TGTGCCAGCAGCTTGGCGGGAGTGGCAAATGAGCAGTTCTTC.

J is TRBJ2-1 and V is TRBV5-4; 13 bases line up with TRBD2. J lost 8 bases, V lost 4 bases, and 6 bases had no gene match. The CDR3 is made up of 15 amino acids. CDR1 and CDR2 from the germline V gene are SGHNT and YYREEE (reference sequence). Here the CDR3 reads CASSRGLAGVYEQFF. The CDR3 DNA reads TGTGCCAGCAGCAGAGGACTAGCGGGAGTATATGAGCAGTTCTTC.

This chain links TRBV18 with TRBJ1-3; the D gene is possibly TRBD1 (5 bases). The CDR3 spans 16 residues. CDR1 and CDR2 from the germline V gene are KGHSH and LQKENI. The V end was cut by 6 bases, the J end by 0 bases, with 15 bases between. For the CDR3, the DNA is TGTGCCAGCTCGTTGGGACGCTGGCCCTCTGGAAACACCATATATTTT. This sequence encodes CASSLGRWPSGNTIYF.

In this sample, this clone turned up a few times. The rearrangement joins TRBV6-5 to TRBJ2-7; 7 nucleotides align to TRBD1. This CDR3 is 15 amino acids long. Trimming cost V 5 bases and J 5 bases; bases outside gene matches: 12. The germline CDR1 and CDR2 sequences are MNHEY and SVGAGI. The DNA of the CDR3 is TGTGCCAGCAGTGTCACAGGGGAAGGACCTAACGAGCAGTACTTC. Encoded protein: CASSVTGEGPNEQYF.

The chain uses TRBV6-6 and TRBJ1-1; D not resolved. CDR1 MNHNY and CDR2 SVGAGI come from the germline V gene (reference sequence). Trimming removed 0 bases at V and 1 base at J, with 6 bases between. The CDR3 has 14 amino acids. CDR3 protein: CASSYSPGNTEAFF. The DNA for the CDR3 is TGTGCCAGCAGTTACTCCCCAGGGAACACTGAAGCTTTCTTT.

Note on this clone: Other nucleotide sequences from this sample produce the same CDR3. The CDR3 sequence: CASSRGTTYEQYF. The DNA for the CDR3 is TGTGCCAGCTCACGAGGCACTACCTACGAGCAGTACTTC. The chain is built from TRBV27 and TRBJ2-7; D is unresolved. The germline gives CDR1 MNHEY, CDR2 SMNVEV (reference sequence). This CDR3 has 13 residues. Trimming shortened V by 8 bases and J by 2 bases, and 13 bases separated the two germline ends.

V is TRBV6-1 and J is TRBJ1-5; tentative D call: TRBD1 (6 bases). CDR3 length equals 16 residues. Germline CDR1 is MNHNS and CDR2 is SASEGT. Trimming took 3 bases from V and 2 from J, leaving 14 bases between them. The CDR3: CASSEGSGGRNQPQHF. In DNA form, the CDR3 reads TGTGCCAGCAGTGAGGGCTCGGGGGGGCGCAATCAGCCCCAGCATTTT.

The V call is TRBV5-1, the J call TRBJ2-3, with D possibly being TRBD1 or TRBD2 (5 bases each). The V gene lost 0 bases and the J gene lost 5 bases, with 10 bases spanning the gap. CDR3 length equals 14 residues. Germline assignment: CDR1 SGHRS and CDR2 YFSETQ. The DNA of the CDR3 is TGCGCCAGCAGCTTGGGGGCAGGGAGAGATACGCAGTATTTT. It encodes CASSLGAGRDTQYF.

The V gene is TRBV7-9, the J gene TRBJ2-7; 15 nucleotides align to TRBD2. This CDR3 is built from 15 residues. From germline, CDR1 is SEHNR and CDR2 FQNEAQ (reference sequence). V shed 5 bases and J 7 bases; nucleotides not matched to a gene: 6. For the CDR3, the DNA is TGTGCCAGCAGCACGGGACTAGCGGGAGGCGGGGAGCAGTACTTC. Protein sequence: CASSTGLAGGGEQYF.

This rearrangement joins TRBV5-1 to TRBJ2-7, with a possible D match to TRBD1 (6 bases). V was pared by 1 base and J by 7 bases, with 12 bases between. Germline CDR1 reads SGHRS; CDR2 reads YFSETQ. This CDR3 has 13 amino acids. The CDR3 loop reads CASSLIQGVEQYF. CDR3 DNA: TGCGCCAGCAGCTTGATACAGGGTGTAGAGCAGTACTTC.

The chain recombines TRBV2 with TRBJ1-1, with D maybe TRBD1 (5 bases). Trimming removed 2 bases from V and 1 base from J, with 8 bases in between. Germline-derived CDR1 and CDR2 are SNHLY and FYNNEI. This CDR3 region has 14 residues. The CDR3 DNA reads TGTGCCAGCAGTGAAAGACAGAGGAACACTGAAGCTTTCTTT. Protein product: CASSERQRNTEAFF.

The CDR3 protein is CASSGTSRETQYF. CDR3 nucleotides: TGTGCCAGCAGTGGGACCAGCCGGGAGACCCAGTACTTC. V and J are TRBV25-1 and TRBJ2-5; no firm D call. Trimming took 4 bases from V and 5 from J, leaving 11 bases between them. The germline V gene encodes CDR1 MGHDK and CDR2 SYGVNS. CDR3 length: 13 residues.

The chain uses TRBV5-1 and TRBJ2-1, with D unresolved. The CDR3 spans 15 residues. V lost 4 bases to trimming and J lost 0 bases, with 11 bases between them. In germline, CDR1 is SGHRS, CDR2 YFSETQ. The CDR3 DNA is TGCGCCAGCAGCCCCCGTTTCGGCTCCTACAATGAGCAGTTCTTC. Encoded protein: CASSPRFGSYNEQFF.